The entry below describes one T cell receptor beta chain. The template-switching step introduced UMIs that carried a 6-nucleotide sample barcode. TCRdb re-analyzed the 5' RACE reads; it lists each CDR3 protein once, without DNA. The sample table sets out fewer than 150,000 distinct CDR3 sequences. The sample originates from a study of monozygotic twins with inflammatory bowel disease. The germline V gene encodes CDR1 SGHRS and CDR2 YFSETQ. The CDR3 runs to 21 residues. V is TRBV5-1 and J is TRBJ2-1; TCRdb proposes TRBD1, but this gene call is untestable without DNA. The source of this sequence is a human donor with ulcerative colitis or Crohn's disease, or a healthy co-twin of an affected twin (not recorded which). Sample: blood. CDR3 amino acids: CASSLEGDRGKRTSTNNEQFF.